The present T cell receptor (beta chain) was sequenced within a study of blood T cell repertoires in COVID-19. This clone was seen once. Under the authors' procedure: Amplification of reference gene primers was used by the study to estimate nucleated cell counts. Sequencing was performed with immunoSEQ multiplex PCR; in TCRdb, only in-frame clones are kept and a portion is missing. The V and J calls and clone size were taken over from that table, and D and trimming were inferred from the DNA. The data hold some 370,000 clones, with around 90% observed a single time. The CDR3 extends over 14 amino acids. Germline CDR1 and CDR2: SGHTA and FQGNSA. Deletions cut 8 bases from V and 0 bases from J, with 14 bases between.

The rearrangement links TRBV7-2 to TRBJ2-7; D remains unclear. Sequencing used peripheral blood. The source of this sequence is a man aged 40-55 years with acute or convalescent COVID-19. The CDR3: CASVSHNYSYEQYF. Written as DNA, the CDR3 is TGTGCCAGCGTTAGCCACAACTACTCCTACGAGCAGTACTTC.